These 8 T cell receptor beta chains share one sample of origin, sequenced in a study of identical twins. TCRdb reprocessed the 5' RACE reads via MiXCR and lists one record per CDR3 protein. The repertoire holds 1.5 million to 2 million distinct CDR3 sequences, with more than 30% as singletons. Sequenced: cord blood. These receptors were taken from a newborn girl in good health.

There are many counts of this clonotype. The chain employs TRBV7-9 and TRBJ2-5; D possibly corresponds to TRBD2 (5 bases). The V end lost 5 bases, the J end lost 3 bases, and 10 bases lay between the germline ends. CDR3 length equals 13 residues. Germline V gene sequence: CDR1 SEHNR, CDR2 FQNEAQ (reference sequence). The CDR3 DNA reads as TGTGCCAGCAGCCCTCCGAGGGAAGAGACCCAGTACTTC. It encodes CASSPPREETQYF.

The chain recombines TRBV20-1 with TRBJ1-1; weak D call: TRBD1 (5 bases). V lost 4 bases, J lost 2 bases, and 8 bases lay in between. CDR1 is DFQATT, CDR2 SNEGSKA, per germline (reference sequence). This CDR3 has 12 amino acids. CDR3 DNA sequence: TGCAGTGCTAACAGGCCAAACACTGAAGCTTTCTTT. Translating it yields CSANRPNTEAFF.

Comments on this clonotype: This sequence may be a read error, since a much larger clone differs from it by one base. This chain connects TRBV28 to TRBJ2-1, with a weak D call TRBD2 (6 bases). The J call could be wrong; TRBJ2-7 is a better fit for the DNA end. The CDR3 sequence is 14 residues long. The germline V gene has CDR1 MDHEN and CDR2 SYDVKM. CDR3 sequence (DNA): TGTGCCAGCAGTTTACCGGGAGCCTACAATGAGCAGTACTTC. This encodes CASSLPGAYNEQYF.

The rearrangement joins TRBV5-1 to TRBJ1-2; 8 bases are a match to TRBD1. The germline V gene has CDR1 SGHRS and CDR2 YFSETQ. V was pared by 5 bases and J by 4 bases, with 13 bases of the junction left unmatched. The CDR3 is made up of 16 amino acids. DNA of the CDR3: TGCGCCAGCAGGGCCGGGGGACAGGACGTAGGCTATGGCTACACCTTC. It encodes CASRAGGQDVGYGYTF.

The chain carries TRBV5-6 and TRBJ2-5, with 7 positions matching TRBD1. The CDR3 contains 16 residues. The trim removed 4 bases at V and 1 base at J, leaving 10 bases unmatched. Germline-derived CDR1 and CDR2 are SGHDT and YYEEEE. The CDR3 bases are TGTGCCAGCAGCCGTTTAGGGGACAGATTCCAAGAGACCCAGTACTTC. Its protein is CASSRLGDRFQETQYF.

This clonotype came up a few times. DNA of the CDR3: TGTGCCAGCAGCTCCGGGACAGTGGTATACGAGCAGTACTTC. Protein sequence: CASSSGTVVYEQYF. V is TRBV28 and J is TRBJ2-7; 7 nucleotides align to TRBD1. V trimming: 6 bases; J trimming: 4 bases; junction bases outside the gene matches: 9. From germline, CDR1 is MDHEN and CDR2 SYDVKM. CDR3 length equals 14 residues.

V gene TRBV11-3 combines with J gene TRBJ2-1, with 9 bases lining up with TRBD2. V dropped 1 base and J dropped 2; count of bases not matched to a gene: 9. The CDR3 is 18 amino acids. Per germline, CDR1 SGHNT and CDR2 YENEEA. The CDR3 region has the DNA TGTGCCAGCAGCTTAGGGTCGGGAGCGGGAGGTCCCTACAATGAGCAGTTCTTC. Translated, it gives CASSLGSGAGGPYNEQFF.

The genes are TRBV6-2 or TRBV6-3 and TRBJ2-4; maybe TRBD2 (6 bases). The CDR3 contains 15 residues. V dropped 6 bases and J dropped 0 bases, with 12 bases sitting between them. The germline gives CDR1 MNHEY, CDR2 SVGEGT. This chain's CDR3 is CASRFGGLAKNIQYF. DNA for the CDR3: TGTGCCAGCAGATTTGGGGGACTAGCCAAAAACATTCAGTACTTC.